These 26 T cell receptor beta chains share one sample of origin, sequenced in a study of T cell clonality in common variable immunodeficiency. The protocol was immunoSEQ multiplex PCR, while the TCRdb copy is restricted to in-frame clones and leaves out a portion. The sample has about 40,000 clones, none seen only once; the top ten hold approximately 2%. Sequenced sample: peripheral blood mononuclear cells. These receptors all stem from a person aged 18 to 75 in good health.

In this sample, this clone turned up many times. The observed sequence ends 3 residues before the CDR3 terminus, with the missing tail filled in from the germline J gene. The chain recombines TRBV18 with TRBJ2-2; D is unresolved. The CDR3 totals 12 residues. Germline V gene data show CDR1 as KGHSH and CDR2 as LQKENI. V was shortened by 3 bases and J by 7 bases, with 6 bases between the two germline ends. CDR3 amino acids: CASSPSIGELFF. Partial CDR3 DNA: TGTGCCAGCTCACCTTCAATCGGGGAG.

This clone showed up many times. Here the CDR3 reads CAWSLGTSQDTQYF. The covered CDR3 bases are TGTGCCTGGAGCCTCGGGACTAGTCAAGATACG. The chain carries TRBV30 and TRBJ2-3; 8 bases match TRBD2. Read coverage stops 3 residues before the CDR3 terminus; the germline J gene supplies the remainder. The V segment lost 3 bases and the J segment 5 bases; nucleotides outside the gene matches: 7. Germline V lookup: CDR1 GTSNPN, CDR2 SVGIG (reference sequence). CDR3 length: 14 residues.

In its sample, this clone was seen many times. The germline gene is not matched at one end of the junction; a read error may be the cause. The CDR3 end is not reached by the read, which stops 3 residues before it; the germline J gene fills it in. The rearrangement links TRBV4-1 to TRBJ1-6; D might be TRBD1 (6 bases). This CDR3 has 14 residues. The germline V gene encodes CDR1 MGHRA and CDR2 YSYEKL. CDR3 protein: CTSSLQGIDSPLHF. The sequenced part of the CDR3 DNA is TGCACCAGCAGCCTACAGGGAATTGATTCACCC.

Concerning this clone: The CDR3 goes on 3 residues after the read ends, and that part is filled in from the germline J gene. V and J are TRBV7-3 and TRBJ1-2; a possible D gene is TRBD1 (6 bases). Looked up from germline, CDR1 is SGHTA and CDR2 is FQGTGA. The CDR3 extends over 15 amino acids. The CDR3 bases that were read are TGTGCCAGCAGCTCAAGCGGGGGGCAGGGAGATACC. As protein: CASSSSGGQGDT. The CDR3 in its entirety is CASSSSGGQGDTYTF.

This clone occurred many times. The sequence runs out 3 residues before the end of the CDR3; the remainder is reconstructed from the germline J gene. This chain uses TRBV6-1 with TRBJ1-5; perhaps TRBD1 as D (5 bases). This CDR3 region has 15 residues. V was clipped by 4 bases and J by 2 bases, with 12 bases between them. CDR1 is MNHNS, CDR2 SASEGT, per germline. This CDR3 is CASSGQGSGNQPQHF. The sequenced part of the CDR3 DNA is TGTGCCAGCAGTGGGCAGGGTTCGGGCAATCAGCCC.

This clone was seen repeatedly, ten times or more. Sequencing ends 3 residues short of the CDR3 end; the germline J gene provides the rest. The chain is built from TRBV5-1 and TRBJ2-7, with D perhaps TRBD1 (5 bases). With 7 bases removed from V and 6 bases from J, the gap between germline ends came to 26 bases. The CDR3 is 16 amino acids. Germline loops: CDR1 SGHRS, CDR2 YFSETQ. CDR3 DNA (partial): TGCGCCAGCCTCCCCACCCCTTCGGACATGGAAGGCGAG. It encodes CASLPTPSDMEGE. The entire CDR3 reads CASLPTPSDMEGEQYF.

This clone was recorded many times. The CDR3 end is not reached by the read, which stops 3 residues before it; the germline J gene fills it in. The chain combines TRBV7-9 with TRBJ1-2; D possibly corresponds to TRBD1 (5 bases). This CDR3 comprises 15 residues. Germline lookup yields CDR1 SEHNR and CDR2 FQNEAQ (reference sequence). Trimming removed 5 bases from V and 5 bases from J, with 18 bases in between. The CDR3 bases that were read are TGTGCCAGCAGCCCGTCAGGCGGGGGTGGTTATGGC. It encodes CASSPSGGGGYG. The whole CDR3 sequence is CASSPSGGGGYGYTF.

The CDR3 loop reads CSASTTSAKTQYF. The CDR3 bases that were read are TGCAGTGCCTCTACTACTAGCGCAAAGACG. The chain combines TRBV20-1 with TRBJ2-3; 7 nucleotides line up with TRBD2. Read sequence stops 3 residues before the CDR3 end, and the germline J gene provides the missing end. Germline V CDR1 and CDR2: DFQATT, SNEGSKA (reference sequence). This CDR3 spans 13 amino acids.

At least ten counts were recorded for this clone. Read data end 3 residues before the CDR3 end; the end is taken from the germline J gene. The genes are TRBV10-3 and TRBJ2-7, with TRBD1 matching over 10 bases. Germline V gene lookup returns CDR1 ENHRY and CDR2 SYGVKD. The CDR3 is 15 amino acids. V gave up 4 bases and J gave up 1 base; unmatched junction bases: 4. The CDR3 bases that were read are TGTGCCATCAGTGGGGGGACAGGGGAGTCCTACGAG. This translates into CAISGGTGESYE. The CDR3 reads in full as CAISGGTGESYEQYF.

This clone has at least ten counts. The junction departs from germline at one end; a sequencing error may be responsible. The CDR3 spells CASSLGQFQPQHF. The covered CDR3 bases are TGCGCCAGCAGCCTGGGACAGTTTCAGCCC. The chain employs TRBV4-2 and TRBJ1-5; 7 nucleotides line up with TRBD1. The read is 3 residues too short to cover the CDR3 end, so that end is filled in from the germline J gene. CDR1 and CDR2 from the germline V gene are LGHNA and YNFKEQ. This CDR3 is 13 amino acids long.

The table lists this clone with a few counts. The CDR3 is cut off 3 residues early in the read; its end comes from the germline J gene. The V call is TRBV20-1, the J call TRBJ2-1, with TRBD2 matching 9 bases. The CDR3 covers 16 residues. J gave up 1 base and V 3 bases, and 7 bases lay outside the gene matches. Germline loops: CDR1 DFQATT, CDR2 SNEGSKA (reference sequence). Here the CDR3 reads CSASPLAGVSYNEQFF. The sequenced part of the CDR3 DNA is TGCAGTGCTAGCCCCTTAGCGGGAGTTTCCTACAATGAG.

This clone was recorded at least ten times. Partial CDR3 DNA: TGTGCCAGCAGCCGCTGGGAGGGGGTAGTCGGGGAG. Protein sequence: CASSRWEGVVGE. In full, the CDR3 is CASSRWEGVVGELFF. The genes are TRBV11-2 and TRBJ2-2, with D perhaps TRBD2 (7 bases). The CDR3 extends 3 residues past the end of the read, so its final part is completed from the germline J gene. With 5 bases removed from V and 7 bases from J, the gap between germline ends came to 17 bases. CDR1 SGHAT and CDR2 FQNNGV come from the germline V gene. This CDR3 has 15 residues.

This clone was counted many times. The read stops 3 residues short of the end of the CDR3; the missing end is completed from the germline J gene. This chain joins TRBV5-4 and TRBJ2-1, with 13 bases fitting TRBD2. This CDR3 is 15 amino acids long. Germline values: CDR1 SGHNT, CDR2 YYREEE (reference sequence). The V segment lost 4 bases and the J segment 9 bases; nucleotides outside the gene matches: 7. The sequenced CDR3 bases are TGTGCCAGCAGCGCTACTAGCGGGGGGGCCAGTGAG. It is translated as CASSATSGGASE. The whole CDR3 is CASSATSGGASEQFF.

This clone was seen repeatedly, ten times or more. The missing CDR3 end, 3 residues past where the read stops, is filled in from the germline J gene. The chain employs TRBV5-1 and TRBJ2-5, with 7 bases that match TRBD2. Losses at the gene ends were 7 bases for V and 2 bases for J; bases not matched to a gene: 11. Per the germline V gene, CDR1 is SGHRS and CDR2 is YFSETQ. The CDR3 runs 15 residues. CDR3 DNA, as far as it was read: TGCGCCAGCCGGATGAGCCTAGCGGTTCAAGAGACC. This encodes CASRMSLAVQET. The whole CDR3 protein is CASRMSLAVQETQYF.

This clone has ten or more counts. Read coverage stops 3 residues before the CDR3 terminus; the germline J gene supplies the remainder. The genes are TRBV6-2 or TRBV6-3 and TRBJ2-1, with 8 bases fitting TRBD2. Losses at the gene ends were 10 bases for V and 2 bases for J; bases not matched to a gene: 7. CDR3 length: 14 residues. CDR1 is MNHEY, CDR2 SVGEGT, per germline. The CDR3 is CATTSGGTYNEQFF. The CDR3 bases that were read are TGTGCCACCACAAGCGGGGGAACCTACAATGAG.

This clone was seen ten or more times. From the germline J gene comes the end of the CDR3, since the read stops 3 residues before it. V gene TRBV20-1 combines with J gene TRBJ2-2; perhaps TRBD1 as D (6 bases). The ends were cut back, 0 bases at V and 6 bases at J, with 14 bases in the middle. CDR1 DFQATT and CDR2 SNEGSKA come from the germline V gene (reference sequence). The CDR3 sequence is 15 residues long. The CDR3 region is CSARDQGTLPGELFF. The sequenced part of the CDR3 DNA is TGCAGTGCTAGAGATCAGGGGACCCTACCCGGGGAG.

This clone was seen at least ten times. With the read ending 3 residues before the CDR3 end, the germline J gene is used to fill in that end. V is TRBV29-1 and J is TRBJ1-1; D unresolved. The CDR3 consists of 14 residues. Trimming took 6 bases from V and 4 from J, leaving 18 bases between them. The V gene's germline CDR1 is SQVTM and CDR2 ANQGSEA. The DNA read from the CDR3 is TGCAGCGTACTACCCCGATCCCGGGGCACTGAA. Translated, it gives CSVLPRSRGTE. The full CDR3 protein reads CSVLPRSRGTEAFF.

This clone was counted at least ten times. The read terminates 3 residues ahead of where the CDR3 ends, so the germline J gene completes it. The same CDR3 also results from other DNA sequences found in this sample. V and J are TRBV7-2 and TRBJ2-5; 7 bases fit TRBD2. Germline V lookup: CDR1 SGHTA, CDR2 FQGNSA. The CDR3 spans 14 residues. V dropped 3 bases and J dropped 5; count of bases not matched to a gene: 6. CDR3 sequence: CASSFSGGGETQYF. The CDR3 DNA, read in part, is TGTGCCAGCAGCTTTTCGGGGGGAGGGGAGACC.

This clone was detected many times. The read falls 3 residues short of the CDR3 end, and the missing part is taken from the germline J gene. This sequence joins TRBV7-9 and TRBJ2-7, with 7 bases aligning to TRBD1. J gave up 5 bases and V 3 bases, and 7 bases lay outside the gene matches. This CDR3 comprises 14 residues. Germline loops: CDR1 SEHNR, CDR2 FQNEAQ (reference sequence). The part of the CDR3 DNA that was read is TGTGCCAGCAGCTTCTCACAGGGGATCAACGAG. Amino acid sequence: CASSFSQGINE. The entire CDR3 protein is CASSFSQGINEQYF.

This clone was recorded at least ten times. The CDR3 end is not reached by the read, which stops 3 residues before it; the germline J gene fills it in. The chain uses TRBV5-1 and TRBJ1-2, with 7 bases that match TRBD1. V lost 4 bases, J lost 4 bases, and 10 bases stayed unmatched. Germline V lookup: CDR1 SGHRS, CDR2 YFSETQ. The CDR3 extends over 15 amino acids. The CDR3: CASSLDTTGAYGYTF. The CDR3 DNA, read in part, is TGCGCCAGCAGCCTGGATACAACAGGGGCCTATGGC.

A remark on this clone: The read gets to within 3 residues of the CDR3 end, and the germline J gene fills in the rest. The chain employs TRBV7-9 and TRBJ2-7; TRBD1 agrees at 8 bases. The ends lost 5 bases at V and 3 bases at J; junction bases unmatched: 6. Germline V gives CDR1 SEHNR, CDR2 FQNEAQ (reference sequence). This CDR3 spans 14 amino acids. This CDR3 reads CASSVGQAHYEQYF. The DNA read from the CDR3 is TGTGCCAGCAGCGTGGGACAGGCCCACTACGAG.

This clone has at least ten counts. The read terminates 3 residues before the CDR3 end, so the remaining end is supplied by the germline J gene. This chain uses TRBV19 with TRBJ1-5; no definite D call. V was cut by 3 bases and J by 0 bases, with 3 bases left in between. This CDR3 spans 13 amino acids. CDR1 is LNHDA and CDR2 is SQIVND in the germline V gene (reference sequence). Partial CDR3 DNA: TGTGCCAGTAGTATCAGTAGCAATCAGCCC. This translates into CASSISSNQP. The whole CDR3 is CASSISSNQPQHF.

There are many counts of this clone. The observed sequence ends 3 residues before the CDR3 terminus, with the missing tail filled in from the germline J gene. The rearrangement joins TRBV10-3 to TRBJ2-3; possibly TRBD1 for D (6 bases). The CDR3 runs 15 residues. V was pared by 3 bases and J by 3 bases, with 13 bases between. CDR1 is ENHRY, CDR2 SYGVKD, per germline. Incomplete CDR3 DNA: TGTGCCATCAGTGATACACAGGGAGAGACAGATACG. It yields the protein CAISDTQGETDT. The full CDR3 reads CAISDTQGETDTQYF.

The sample holds many counts of this clone. The sequenced CDR3 bases are TGTGCCAGCGGTACAGGAGACTCCTACGAG. Amino acids: CASGTGDSYE. The full CDR3 is CASGTGDSYEQYF. The chain is built from TRBV5-4 and TRBJ2-7; weak D call: TRBD1 (5 bases). The read terminates 3 residues before the CDR3 end, so the remaining end is supplied by the germline J gene. Deletions cut 7 bases from V and 0 bases from J, with 11 bases between. The CDR3 has 13 amino acids. Germline V lookup: CDR1 SGHNT, CDR2 YYREEE (reference sequence).

This clone occurred many times. Read sequence stops 3 residues before the CDR3 end, and the germline J gene provides the missing end. This chain uses TRBV13 with TRBJ2-1, with TRBD2 matching over 8 bases. The V segment lost 1 base and the J segment 7 bases; nucleotides outside the gene matches: 6. Per germline, CDR1 PRHDT and CDR2 FYEKMQ (reference sequence). The CDR3 covers 15 residues. CDR3 sequence reads: CASSLEAGGYNEQFF. The covered CDR3 bases are TGTGCCAGCAGCTTAGAGGCGGGAGGTTATAATGAG.

This clone was detected ten times or more. The read ends 3 residues shy of where the CDR3 ends; the end is completed using the germline J gene. The V call is TRBV19, the J call TRBJ2-1, with 9 nucleotides matching TRBD2. V lost 2 bases to trimming and J lost 2 bases; unmatched junction nucleotides: 1. Germline assignment: CDR1 LNHDA and CDR2 SQIVND (reference sequence). This CDR3 contains 15 residues. The sequenced CDR3 bases are TGTGCCAGTAGTATACCTAGCGGGACCTACAATGAG. This translates into CASSIPSGTYNE. The whole CDR3 is CASSIPSGTYNEQFF.